One T cell receptor (beta chain) is described in this entry. Its recognized antigen is unknown. One base away there is no much larger clone; base qualities are not given. The library was generated by the immunoSEQ multiplex PCR assay. What TCRdb holds here is the immuneACCESS table cut down to in-frame rearrangements. Part of the clones is not present; checked against another copy, under half of the missing clones reflect an unresolved V gene, and the others are unexplained. Counted in this sample were roughly 700,000 clones; roughly 90% of them appeared once. The leading ten clones occupy around 0.0099% of the sample. This sample stems from a study of shared T cell receptors in the human thymus (dated by TCRdb to the early 2020s). Looking at the study overall: The study examined how the human thymus generates shared, self-reactive T-cell receptor alpha chains.

Between the V and J ends, shortened by 0 bases and 3 bases respectively, the junction contains 18 bases. CDR1 and CDR2 are drawn from the germline V gene: LGHNA, YNFKEQ. The CDR3 runs 17 amino acids, cysteine and phenylalanine included. Only the CDR3 region is kept as DNA, spanning 51 bases read in frame from base 1. These data were likewise used in another study, on human thymus T cells. As that second paper reports: The donors were immunologically healthy infants in Finland who had open corrective cardiac surgery for congenital heart defects. Thymus tissue was collected as surgical resects that were removed during corrective cardiac surgery. Usage of V and J gene segments appeared to be biased in both the thymic and the peripheral blood repertoires. The related research found that thymic TCR repertoires overlapped highly between unrelated individuals. The study characterized TCR alpha and beta repertoires from fewer than ten infant thymus samples and four related peripheral blood samples. The cohort included six male and two female infants, with donor ages spanning 7 to 244 days. Thymocytes were freed from the tissue by mechanical means and kept at -70 degrees C as pellets of roughly 9-30 million cells. A QIAsymphony instrument was used to extract genomic DNA from frozen cell pellets. The immunoSEQ multiplex PCR assay was used to amplify the TCRB and TCRAD loci from a standardized quantity of quality-controlled genomic DNA. The amplicons spanned the V(D)J region and were long enough to cover the CDR3 and allow V and J genes to be identified. The commercial immunoSEQ service was used to sequence amplicons on an Illumina platform. Primer bias and sequencing errors were corrected as previously described, and TCRAD and TCRB definitions were based on the IMGT database. Repertoires were analysed with immunoSEQ Analyzer 3.0 and VDJTools, covering basic statistics, V/J segment usage, diversity estimates, rarefaction and pairwise overlap. To estimate diversity, the Chao1, ChaoE, Efron-Thisted, Shannon and inverse Simpson indices were applied, and diversity was also estimated on datasets down-sampled to the smallest sample. Repertoire overlap was determined by strict matching of CDR3 nucleotide sequence, V gene and J gene, and Jaccard-based multidimensional scaling clustering was applied. Thymus samples yielded on average around 810,000 unique TCRB clonotypes, compared with roughly 92,000 from blood samples.

This chain is built from TRBV4-2 and TRBJ2-7, with the D gene call left open. The receptor comes from a boy younger than two with a congenital heart defect. Donor details come from another sample of the same person, matched by shared clones. The sequenced sample consisted of thymocytes. The DNA reads as follows: TGTGCCAGCAGCCAAGAAGTTGCACCTAGAGCTAACTACGAGCAGTACTTC. The translation is CASSQEVAPRANYEQYF.